The clone carrying this T cell receptor (beta chain) showed up many times. Its cognate antigen is unknown. The sample belongs to a study of T cells in Graves' hyperthyroidism and ophthalmopathy. Study observations and caveats: Blood held most thyroid clonotypes expanded above 0.001 frequency.

The CDR3 consists of 15 residues. V trimming: 2 bases; J trimming: 1 base; junction bases outside the gene matches: 3. The germline gives CDR1 SGHTA, CDR2 FQGNSA. It was RNA transcripts that yielded the amplified TCR beta CDR3 regions. The HTBI primer set was used in a first-round RT-PCR of the TCR CDR3. TCRdb reprocessed the multiplex PCR reads with MiXCR, giving one entry per CDR3 protein. The sample has under 350,000 distinct CDR3 sequences; about 17% are singletons. Patients were excluded because of uncontrolled infection, other autoimmune disease, pregnancy or lactation. Diagnosis rested on symptoms, serum thyroxine and TRAb, thyroid ultrasound, and orbital computed tomography.

Specimen: blood. The chain is built from TRBV7-2 and TRBJ2-7, with 9 positions matching TRBD1. This TCR was sampled from a woman aged 55-70 years with Graves' ophthalmopathy. The CDR3 coding sequence is TGTGCCAGCAGCTTACTGGACAGGGGTTCCTACGAGCAGTACTTC. Protein: CASSLLDRGSYEQYF.